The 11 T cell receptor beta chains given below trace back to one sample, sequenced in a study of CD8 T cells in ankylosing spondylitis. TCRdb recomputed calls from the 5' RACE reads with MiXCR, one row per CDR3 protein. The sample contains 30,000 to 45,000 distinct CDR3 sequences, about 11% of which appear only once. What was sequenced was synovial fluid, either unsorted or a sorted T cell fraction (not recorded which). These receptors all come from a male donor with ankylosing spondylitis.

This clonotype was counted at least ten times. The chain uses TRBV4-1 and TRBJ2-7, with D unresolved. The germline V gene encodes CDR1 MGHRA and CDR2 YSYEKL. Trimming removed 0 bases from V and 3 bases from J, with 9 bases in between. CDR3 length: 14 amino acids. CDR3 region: CASSQEGLGYEQYF. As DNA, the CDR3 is TGCGCCAGCAGCCAAGAGGGCCTAGGCTACGAGCAGTACTTC.

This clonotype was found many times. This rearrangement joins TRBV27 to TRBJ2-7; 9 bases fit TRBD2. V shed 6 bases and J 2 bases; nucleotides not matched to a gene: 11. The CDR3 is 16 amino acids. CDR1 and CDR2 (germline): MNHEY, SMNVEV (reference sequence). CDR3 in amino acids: CASSRGTSRRAYEQYF. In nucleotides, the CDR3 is TGTGCCAGCAGCCGTGGGACTAGCAGGAGGGCCTACGAGCAGTACTTC.

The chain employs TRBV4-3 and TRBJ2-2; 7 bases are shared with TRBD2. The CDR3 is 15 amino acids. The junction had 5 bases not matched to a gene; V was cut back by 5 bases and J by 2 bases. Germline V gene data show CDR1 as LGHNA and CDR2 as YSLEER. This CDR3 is CASSRAGVNTGELFF. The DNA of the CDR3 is TGCGCCAGCAGCAGGGCGGGAGTCAACACCGGGGAGCTGTTTTTT.

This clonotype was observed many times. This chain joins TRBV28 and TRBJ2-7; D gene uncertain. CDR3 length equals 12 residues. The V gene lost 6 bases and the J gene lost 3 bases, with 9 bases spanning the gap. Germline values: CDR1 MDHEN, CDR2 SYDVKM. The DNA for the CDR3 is TGTGCCAGCAGAAAGACCAGCTACGAGCAGTACTTC. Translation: CASRKTSYEQYF.

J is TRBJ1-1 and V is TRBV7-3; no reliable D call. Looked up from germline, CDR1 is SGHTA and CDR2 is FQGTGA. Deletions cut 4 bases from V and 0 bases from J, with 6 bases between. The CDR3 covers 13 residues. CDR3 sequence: CASSWELNTEAFF. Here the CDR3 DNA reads TGTGCCAGCAGCTGGGAGTTGAACACTGAAGCTTTCTTT.

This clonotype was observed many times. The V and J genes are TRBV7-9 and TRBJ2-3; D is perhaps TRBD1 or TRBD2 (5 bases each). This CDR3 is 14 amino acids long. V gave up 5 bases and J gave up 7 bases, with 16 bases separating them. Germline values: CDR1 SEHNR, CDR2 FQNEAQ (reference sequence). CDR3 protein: CASSHRDHTYTQYF. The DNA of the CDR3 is TGTGCCAGCAGCCACCGGGACCACACGTATACGCAGTATTTT. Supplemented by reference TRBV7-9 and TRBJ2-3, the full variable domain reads DTGVSQNPRHKITKRGQNVTFRCDPISEHNRLYWYRQTLGQGPEFLTYFQNEAQLEKSRLLSDRFSAERPKGSFSTLEIQRTEQGDSAMYLCASSHRDHTYTQYFGPGTRLTVL.

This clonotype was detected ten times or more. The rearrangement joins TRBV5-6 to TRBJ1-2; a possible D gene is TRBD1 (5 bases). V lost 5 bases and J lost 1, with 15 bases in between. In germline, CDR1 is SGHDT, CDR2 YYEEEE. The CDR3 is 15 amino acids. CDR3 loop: CASSTTDHFNYGYTF. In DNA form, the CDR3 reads TGTGCCAGCAGTACGACAGACCATTTTAACTATGGCTACACCTTC.

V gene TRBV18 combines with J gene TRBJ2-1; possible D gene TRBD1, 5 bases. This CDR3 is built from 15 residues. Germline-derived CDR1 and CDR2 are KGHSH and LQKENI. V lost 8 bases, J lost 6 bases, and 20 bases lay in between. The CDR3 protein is CASLVGQLELNEQFF. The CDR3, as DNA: TGTGCCAGCCTGGTAGGACAATTAGAACTCAATGAGCAGTTCTTC. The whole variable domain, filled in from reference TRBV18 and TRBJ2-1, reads NAGVMQNPRHLVRRRGQEARLRCSPMKGHSHVYWYRQLPEEGLKFMVYLQKENIIDESGMPKERFSAEFPKEGPSILRIQQVVRGDSAAYFCASLVGQLELNEQFFGPGTRLTVL.

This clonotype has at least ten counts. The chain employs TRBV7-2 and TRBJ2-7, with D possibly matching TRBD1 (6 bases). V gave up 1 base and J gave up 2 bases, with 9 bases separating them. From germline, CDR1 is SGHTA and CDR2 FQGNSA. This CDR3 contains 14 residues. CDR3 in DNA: TGTGCCAGCAGCTTAGGTCAGGGGACCTACGAGCAGTACTTC. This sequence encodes CASSLGQGTYEQYF.

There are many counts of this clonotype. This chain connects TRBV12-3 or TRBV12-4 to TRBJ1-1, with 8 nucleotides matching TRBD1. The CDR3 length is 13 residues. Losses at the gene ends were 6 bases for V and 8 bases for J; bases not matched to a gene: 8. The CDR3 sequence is CASRDGTGREAFF. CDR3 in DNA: TGTGCCAGCAGGGACGGGACAGGAAGAGAAGCTTTCTTT.

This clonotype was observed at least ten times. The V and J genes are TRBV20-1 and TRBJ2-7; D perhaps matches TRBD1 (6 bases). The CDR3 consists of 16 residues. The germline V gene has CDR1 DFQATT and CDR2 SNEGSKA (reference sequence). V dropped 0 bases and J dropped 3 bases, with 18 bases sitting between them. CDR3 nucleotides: TGCAGTGCTAGAGATAGGTGGGACAACTTTGACTACGAGCAGTACTTC. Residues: CSARDRWDNFDYEQYF.